This T cell receptor (beta chain) was retrieved from a study of blood T cell repertoires in COVID-19. Study information: Acute and convalescent COVID-19 samples came from the United States, Italy and Spain. Sources were T cells, B-cell-depleted T cells, or PBMCs; the material itself was cDNA or gDNA.

The CDR3 loop spans 16 amino acids. V was pared by 1 base and J by 4 bases, with 6 bases of the junction left unmatched. Germline V gives CDR1 MNHNY, CDR2 SVGAGI (reference sequence). Only in-frame clones appear in the TCRdb table, and some are missing; sequencing was by immunoSEQ multiplex PCR. This table holds 150,000 to 200,000 clones, 76% found once. The rearrangement links TRBV6-6 to TRBJ2-2; 7 nucleotides match TRBD2. Sequencing was performed on PBMCs or T cells enriched from blood (not recorded which). The receptor's source is a woman between 45 and 60 years old with acute COVID-19. For the CDR3, the DNA is TGTGCCAGCAGTTACTGGAGCGGGGAAGGCACCGGGGAGCTGTTTTTT. It encodes CASSYWSGEGTGELFF.